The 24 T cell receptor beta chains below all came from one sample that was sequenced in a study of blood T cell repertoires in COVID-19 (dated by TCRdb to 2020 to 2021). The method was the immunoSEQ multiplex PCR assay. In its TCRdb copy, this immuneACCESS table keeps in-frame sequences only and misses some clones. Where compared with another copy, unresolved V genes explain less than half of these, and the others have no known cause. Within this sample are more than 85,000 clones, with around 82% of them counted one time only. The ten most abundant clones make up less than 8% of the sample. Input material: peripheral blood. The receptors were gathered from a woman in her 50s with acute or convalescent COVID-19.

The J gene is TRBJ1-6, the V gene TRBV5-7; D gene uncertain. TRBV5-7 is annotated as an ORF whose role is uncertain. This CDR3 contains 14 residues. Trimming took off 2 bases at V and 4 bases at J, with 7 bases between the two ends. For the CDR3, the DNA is TGTGCCAGCAGCTTTCCCCCTTATAATTCACCCCTCCACTTT. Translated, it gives CASSFPPYNSPLHF.

The CDR3: CASSQGQGGSLYEQYF. The CDR3 DNA reads TGTGCCAGCAGCCAGGGACAGGGTGGGAGTCTCTACGAGCAGTACTTC. The chain joins TRBV4-2 to TRBJ2-7, with 9 bases that match TRBD1. The CDR3 runs to 16 residues. Trimming removed 3 bases from V and 3 bases from J; junction bases left unmatched: 9. CDR1 LGHNA and CDR2 YNFKEQ come from the germline V gene.

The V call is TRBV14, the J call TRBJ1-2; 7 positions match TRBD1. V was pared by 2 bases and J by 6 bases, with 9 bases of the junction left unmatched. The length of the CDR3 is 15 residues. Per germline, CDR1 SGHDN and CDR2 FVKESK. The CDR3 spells CASSQRSEGANGYTF. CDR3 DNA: TGTGCCAGCAGCCAAAGATCGGAGGGGGCGAATGGCTACACCTTC.

The chain's CDR3 is CASSLEGDSDYNSPLHF. CDR3 sequence (DNA): TGCGCCAGCAGCTTGGAAGGGGACAGCGATTATAATTCACCCCTCCACTTT. V usage is TRBV5-1 and J usage is TRBJ1-6; 7 nucleotides line up with TRBD1. The J segment lost 4 bases and the V segment lost 0 bases, leaving 7 bases of the junction unmatched. The CDR3 runs to 17 residues. Germline loops: CDR1 SGHRS, CDR2 YFSETQ.

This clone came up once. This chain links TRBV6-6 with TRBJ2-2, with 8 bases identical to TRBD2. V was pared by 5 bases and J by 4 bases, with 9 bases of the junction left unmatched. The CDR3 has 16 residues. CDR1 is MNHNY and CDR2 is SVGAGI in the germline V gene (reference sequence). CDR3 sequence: CASSPLGGAGTGELFF. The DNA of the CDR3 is TGTGCCAGCAGTCCCCTCGGGGGGGCCGGCACCGGGGAGCTGTTTTTT.

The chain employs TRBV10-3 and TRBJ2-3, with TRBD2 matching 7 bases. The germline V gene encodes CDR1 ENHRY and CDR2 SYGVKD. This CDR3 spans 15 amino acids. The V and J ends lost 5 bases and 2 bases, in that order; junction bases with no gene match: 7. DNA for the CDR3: TGTGCCATCAGTCTAGGGAGGGAGTACACAGATACGCAGTATTTT. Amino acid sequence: CAISLGREYTDTQYF.

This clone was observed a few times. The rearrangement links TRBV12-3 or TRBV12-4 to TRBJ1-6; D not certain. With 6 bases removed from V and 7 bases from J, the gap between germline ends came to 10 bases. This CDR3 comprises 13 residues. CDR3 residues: CASSLSSNSPLHF. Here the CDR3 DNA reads TGTGCCAGCAGCTTATCTTCGAATTCACCCCTCCACTTT.

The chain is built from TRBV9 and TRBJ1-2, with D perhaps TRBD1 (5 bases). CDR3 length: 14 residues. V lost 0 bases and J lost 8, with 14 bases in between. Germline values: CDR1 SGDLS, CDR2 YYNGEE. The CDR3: CASSVETGSTGYTF. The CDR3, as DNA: TGTGCCAGCAGCGTAGAAACAGGTTCTACCGGCTACACCTTC.

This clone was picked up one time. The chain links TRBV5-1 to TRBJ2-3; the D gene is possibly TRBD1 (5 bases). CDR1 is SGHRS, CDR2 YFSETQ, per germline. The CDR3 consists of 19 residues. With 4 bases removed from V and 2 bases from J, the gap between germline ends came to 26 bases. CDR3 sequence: CASSTQGISTKLTTDTQYF. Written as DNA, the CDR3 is TGCGCCAGCAGCACCCAGGGCATTTCAACTAAACTTACCACAGATACGCAGTATTTT.

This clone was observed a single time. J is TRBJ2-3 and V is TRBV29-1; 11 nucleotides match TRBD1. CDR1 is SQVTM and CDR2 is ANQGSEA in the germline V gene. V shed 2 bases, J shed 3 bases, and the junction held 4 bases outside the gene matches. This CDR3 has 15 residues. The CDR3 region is CSVEPGTGGTDTQYF. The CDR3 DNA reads TGCAGCGTTGAACCGGGGACAGGGGGAACAGATACGCAGTATTTT.

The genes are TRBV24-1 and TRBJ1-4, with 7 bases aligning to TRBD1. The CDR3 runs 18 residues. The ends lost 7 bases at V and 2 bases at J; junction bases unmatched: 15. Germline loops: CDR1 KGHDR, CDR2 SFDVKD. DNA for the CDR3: TGTGCCACCAGCCCCGGGACAGCGGACCCAGGGACTAATGAAAAACTGTTTTTT. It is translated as CATSPGTADPGTNEKLFF.

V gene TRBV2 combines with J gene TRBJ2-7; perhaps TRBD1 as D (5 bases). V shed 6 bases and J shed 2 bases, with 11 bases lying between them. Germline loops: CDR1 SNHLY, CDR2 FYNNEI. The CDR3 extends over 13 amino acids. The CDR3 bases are TGTGCCAGCAGACCCGACAGACCCTACGAGCAGTACTTC. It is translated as CASRPDRPYEQYF.

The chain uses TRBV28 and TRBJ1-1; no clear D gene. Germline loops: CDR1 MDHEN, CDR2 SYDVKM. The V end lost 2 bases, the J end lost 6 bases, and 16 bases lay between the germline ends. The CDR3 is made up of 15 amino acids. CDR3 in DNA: TGTGCCAGCAGTTTAGGTTTACGAGGTCATCCTGAAGCTTTCTTT. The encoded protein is CASSLGLRGHPEAFF.

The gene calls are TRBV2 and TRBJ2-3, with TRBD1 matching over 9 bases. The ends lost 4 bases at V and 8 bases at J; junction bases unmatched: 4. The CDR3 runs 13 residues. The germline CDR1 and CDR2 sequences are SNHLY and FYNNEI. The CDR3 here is CASSGQGGGTQYF. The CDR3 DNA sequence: TGTGCCAGCAGTGGACAGGGGGGGGGTACGCAGTATTTT.

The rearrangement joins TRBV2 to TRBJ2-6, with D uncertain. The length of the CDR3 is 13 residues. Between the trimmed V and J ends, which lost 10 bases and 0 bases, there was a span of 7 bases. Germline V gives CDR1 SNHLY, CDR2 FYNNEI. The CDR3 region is CAIDNSGANVLTF. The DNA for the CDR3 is TGTGCCATCGACAACTCTGGGGCCAACGTCCTGACTTTC.

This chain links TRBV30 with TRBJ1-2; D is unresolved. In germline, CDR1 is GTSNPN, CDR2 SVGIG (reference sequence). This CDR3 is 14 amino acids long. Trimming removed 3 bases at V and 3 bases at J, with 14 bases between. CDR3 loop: CAWSRSGLYYGYTF. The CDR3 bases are TGTGCCTGGAGCCGGTCGGGTCTCTACTATGGCTACACCTTC. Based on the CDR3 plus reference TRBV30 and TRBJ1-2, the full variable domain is SQTIHQWPATLVQPVGSPLSLECTVEGTSNPNLYWYRQAAGRGLQLLFYSVGIGQISSEVPQNLSASRPQDRQFILSSKKLLLSDSGFYLCAWSRSGLYYGYTFGSGTRLTVV.

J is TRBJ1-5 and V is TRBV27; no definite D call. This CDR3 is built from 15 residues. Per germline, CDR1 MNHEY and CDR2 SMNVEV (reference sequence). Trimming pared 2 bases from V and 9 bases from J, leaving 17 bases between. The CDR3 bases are TGTGCCAGCAGTTTACGGTCAGGCTTCCGGGGGCCCCAGCATTTT. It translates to CASSLRSGFRGPQHF.

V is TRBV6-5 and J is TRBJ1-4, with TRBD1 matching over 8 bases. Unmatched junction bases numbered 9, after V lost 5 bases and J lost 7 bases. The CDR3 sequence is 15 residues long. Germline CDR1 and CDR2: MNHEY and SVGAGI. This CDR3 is CASSLKQGVREKLFF. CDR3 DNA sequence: TGTGCCAGCAGTCTCAAACAGGGGGTTCGTGAAAAACTGTTTTTT.

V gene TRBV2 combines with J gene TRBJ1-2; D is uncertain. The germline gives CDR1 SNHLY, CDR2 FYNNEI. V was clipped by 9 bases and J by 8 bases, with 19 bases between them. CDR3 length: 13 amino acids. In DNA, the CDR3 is TGTGCCAGGCGGAGAGTTTCCGAGGAAGGCTACACCTTC. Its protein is CARRRVSEEGYTF.

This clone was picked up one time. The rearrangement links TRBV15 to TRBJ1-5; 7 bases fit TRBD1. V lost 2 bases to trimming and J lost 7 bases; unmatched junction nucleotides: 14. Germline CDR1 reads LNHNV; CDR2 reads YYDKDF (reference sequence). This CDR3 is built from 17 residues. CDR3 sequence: CATSRILQGIGGQPQHF. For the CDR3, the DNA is TGTGCCACCAGCAGAATCCTACAGGGGATCGGGGGACAGCCCCAGCATTTT.

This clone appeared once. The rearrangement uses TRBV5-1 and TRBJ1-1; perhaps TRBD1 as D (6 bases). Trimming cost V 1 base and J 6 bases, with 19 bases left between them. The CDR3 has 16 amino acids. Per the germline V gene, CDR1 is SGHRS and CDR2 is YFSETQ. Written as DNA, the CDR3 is TGCGCCAGCAGCTTGCGGGGGGCGAAAGAGGGAGCTGAAGCTTTCTTT. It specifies CASSLRGAKEGAEAFF.

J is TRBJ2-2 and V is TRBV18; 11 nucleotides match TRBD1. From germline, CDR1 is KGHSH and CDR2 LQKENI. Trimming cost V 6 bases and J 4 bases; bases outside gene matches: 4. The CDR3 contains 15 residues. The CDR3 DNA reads TGTGCCAGCTCCCTCGGGACAGGGGGCACCGGGGAGCTGTTTTTT. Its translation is CASSLGTGGTGELFF.

DNA for the CDR3: TGTGCCAGCAGCTTAGGGAGTCAAGAGAAGTTCTTC. Encoded protein: CASSLGSQEKFF. V is TRBV11-2 and J is TRBJ2-1; unclear D gene. This CDR3 comprises 12 residues. Germline values: CDR1 SGHAT, CDR2 FQNNGV. V was shortened by 1 base and J by 14 bases, with 12 bases between the two germline ends.

CDR3: CASSGGSNSGNTIYF. The CDR3 nucleotides read TGCGCCAGCAGCGGGGGTTCTAACTCTGGAAACACCATATATTTT. The rearrangement uses TRBV10-1 and TRBJ1-3; TRBD1 might be the D (5 bases). V was shortened by 6 bases and J by 0 bases, with 12 bases between the two germline ends. The CDR3 is 15 residues long. Per germline, CDR1 WNHNN and CDR2 SYGVQD (reference sequence).